The 21 T cell receptor beta chains listed next were all sequenced from one sample in a study of control samples from healthy donors and cancer patients. The protocol was immunoSEQ multiplex PCR, while the TCRdb copy is restricted to in-frame clones and leaves out a portion. The sample shows 150,000 to 200,000 clones, roughly 90% of them seen only once. The sequenced sample was blood. The receptors come from a woman aged 45-65 years in good health.

The gene calls are TRBV7-9 and TRBJ1-2, with TRBD1 identical over 7 bases. V lost 5 bases to trimming and J lost 4 bases; unmatched junction nucleotides: 4. The germline gives CDR1 SEHNR, CDR2 FQNEAQ (reference sequence). This CDR3 is built from 13 residues. The CDR3 DNA follows: TGTGCCAGCAGCGTCTCAGGGGGCTATGGCTACACCTTC. It codes for CASSVSGGYGYTF. Combining the CDR3 with reference TRBV7-9 and TRBJ1-2 gives the whole variable domain DTGVSQNPRHKITKRGQNVTFRCDPISEHNRLYWYRQTLGQGPEFLTYFQNEAQLEKSRLLSDRFSAERPKGSFSTLEIQRTEQGDSAMYLCASSVSGGYGYTFGSGTRLTVV.

Here the CDR3 reads CASSHLNAAGDETQYF. As DNA, the CDR3 is TGTGCCAGCAGTCACCTCAATGCAGCGGGAGACGAGACCCAGTACTTC. V usage is TRBV3-1 (or the pseudogene TRBV3-2) and J usage is TRBJ2-5; 8 nucleotides line up with TRBD2. Germline loops: CDR1 LGHDT, CDR2 YNNKEL (reference sequence). Losses at the gene ends were 6 bases for V and 5 bases for J; bases not matched to a gene: 14. This CDR3 comprises 16 residues.

V and J are TRBV24-1 and TRBJ2-5, with TRBD1 identical over 7 bases. V shed 3 bases and J 1 base; nucleotides not matched to a gene: 4. Germline CDR1 reads KGHDR; CDR2 reads SFDVKD. The CDR3 is made up of 15 amino acids. The CDR3, as DNA: TGTGCCACCAGTGATGCCGGGACAGTCCAAGAGACCCAGTACTTC. It translates to CATSDAGTVQETQYF.

The chain links TRBV5-1 to TRBJ1-6; no reliable D call. This CDR3 region has 16 residues. Trimming removed 0 bases at V and 6 bases at J, with 13 bases between. The germline gives CDR1 SGHRS, CDR2 YFSETQ. Here the CDR3 DNA reads TGCGCCAGCAGCTTGGGGCAGCAAGTACCTAATTCACCCCTCCACTTT. Encoded protein: CASSLGQQVPNSPLHF.

This sequence joins TRBV30 and TRBJ2-7; no reliable D call. V was cut by 0 bases and J by 2 bases, with 2 bases left in between. This CDR3 has 11 amino acids. Germline CDR1 and CDR2: GTSNPN and SVGIG (reference sequence). The CDR3: CAWSVAYEQYF. The CDR3, as DNA: TGTGCCTGGAGTGTGGCCTACGAGCAGTACTTC.

The CDR3 DNA reads as TGCAGCGTCTCCAGGGGTTCCTACGAGCAGTACTTC. It yields the protein CSVSRGSYEQYF. This chain connects TRBV29-1 to TRBJ2-7, with D tentatively TRBD1 (6 bases). This CDR3 has 12 amino acids. In germline, CDR1 is SQVTM, CDR2 ANQGSEA. Trimming cost V 6 bases and J 1 base, with 10 bases left between them.

The count of this clone is one. This chain links TRBV12-3 or TRBV12-4 with TRBJ1-6; unclear D gene. Trimming took off 0 bases at V and 14 bases at J, with 8 bases between the two ends. The CDR3 runs to 12 residues. The DNA for the CDR3 is TGTGCCAGCAGTTTAGCAGGGAGGGCCCTCCACTTT. Protein sequence: CASSLAGRALHF.

The chain joins TRBV12-5 to TRBJ1-2; possible D gene TRBD1, 6 bases. Germline-derived CDR1 and CDR2 are LGHNT and FRNRAP. The CDR3 is 13 amino acids. Deletions cut 4 bases from V and 7 bases from J, with 13 bases between. This CDR3 reads CASGSGTKGGYTF. The CDR3 bases are TGTGCTAGTGGTTCCGGGACAAAAGGTGGCTACACCTTC.

This sequence joins TRBV7-2 and TRBJ2-1; D uncertain. Germline CDR1 and CDR2: SGHTA and FQGNSA. With 8 bases removed from V and 7 bases from J, the gap between germline ends came to 18 bases. This CDR3 spans 14 amino acids. CDR3 loop: CASGSAPATNEQFF. CDR3 nucleotide sequence: TGTGCCAGCGGATCGGCTCCCGCCACAAATGAGCAGTTCTTC.

V gene TRBV7-3 combines with J gene TRBJ1-3; D may be TRBD1 (6 bases). The CDR3 extends over 14 amino acids. Between the trimmed V and J ends, which lost 5 bases and 4 bases, there was a span of 12 bases. Per the germline V gene, CDR1 is SGHTA and CDR2 is FQGTGA. The DNA for the CDR3 is TGTGCCAGCAGCAAACAGGGAGCGGGAAACACCATATATTTT. It codes for CASSKQGAGNTIYF.

A note on this clone: One end of the junction fails to match germline, which may point to a read error. The chain recombines TRBV27 with TRBJ1-1; 7 bases map to TRBD1. Per the germline V gene, CDR1 is MNHEY and CDR2 is SMNVEV (reference sequence). This CDR3 is 11 amino acids long. CDR3 residues: CASRLTGRAFF. CDR3 nucleotides: TGTGCCAGCCGTTTGACAGGGAGAGCTTTCTTT.

The gene calls are TRBV28 and TRBJ2-6, with TRBD1 as a possible D gene (6 bases). V was pared by 6 bases and J by 4 bases, with 13 bases between. Per germline, CDR1 MDHEN and CDR2 SYDVKM. There are 15 residues in the CDR3. CDR3 bases: TGTGCCAGCAGATCCGCAGGGGCGGGGGCCAACGTCCTGACTTTC. Translation gives CASRSAGAGANVLTF.

This rearrangement joins TRBV4-3 to TRBJ2-2; tentatively, D is TRBD2 (6 bases). The length of the CDR3 is 15 residues. Germline V gene data show CDR1 as LGHNA and CDR2 as YSLEER. Between the trimmed V and J ends, which lost 4 bases and 1 base, there was a span of 10 bases. The CDR3 region is CASSPTRGNTGELFF. The CDR3 DNA sequence: TGCGCCAGCAGCCCGACTAGGGGGAACACCGGGGAGCTGTTTTTT.

The genes are TRBV6-5 and TRBJ1-1; TRBD1 might be the D (5 bases). CDR1 is MNHEY and CDR2 is SVGAGI in the germline V gene. The CDR3 extends over 14 amino acids. Trimming cost V 7 bases and J 4 bases, with 16 bases left between them. The CDR3 spells CASKIRDVGTEAFF. Here the CDR3 DNA reads TGTGCCAGCAAAATCAGGGATGTGGGCACTGAAGCTTTCTTT.

The genes are TRBV9 and TRBJ1-1; the D is unclear. Trimming pared 3 bases from V and 0 bases from J, leaving 12 bases between. Germline assignment: CDR1 SGDLS and CDR2 YYNGEE. The CDR3 length is 15 residues. Here the CDR3 reads CASSGPREMNTEAFF. The DNA for the CDR3 is TGTGCCAGCAGCGGGCCACGGGAGATGAACACTGAAGCTTTCTTT.

The chain employs TRBV14 and TRBJ2-7, with D perhaps matching TRBD1 (6 bases). The length of the CDR3 is 15 residues. CDR1 is SGHDN, CDR2 FVKESK, per germline. V lost 2 bases, J lost 6 bases, and 17 bases lay in between. Here the CDR3 reads CASSQLGGHRGEQYF. CDR3 nucleotides: TGTGCCAGCAGCCAATTAGGGGGACACCGGGGCGAGCAGTACTTC. The whole variable domain, filled in from reference TRBV14 and TRBJ2-7, reads EAGVTQFPSHSVIEKGQTVTLRCDPISGHDNLYWYRRVMGKEIKFLLHFVKESKQDESGMPNNRFLAERTGGTYSTLKVQPAELEDSGVYFCASSQLGGHRGEQYFGPGTRLTVT.

V gene TRBV30 combines with J gene TRBJ2-7; 10 bases align to TRBD2. Germline CDR1 GTSNPN, CDR2 SVGIG (reference sequence). This CDR3 has 13 amino acids. J was trimmed by 6 bases and V by 5 bases; bases with no gene match: 7. In DNA form, the CDR3 reads TGTGCCTGGGTTCCAGCGGGAGGGCGCGAGCAGTACTTC. It translates to CAWVPAGGREQYF.

The chain links TRBV7-2 to TRBJ2-1; D not resolved. The CDR3 contains 13 residues. Trimming removed 5 bases from V and 3 bases from J, with 8 bases in between. Germline V gene data show CDR1 as SGHTA and CDR2 as FQGNSA. For the CDR3, the DNA is TGTGCCAGCAGCCCCCCGAGCTACAATGAGCAGTTCTTC. This translates into CASSPPSYNEQFF.

V gene TRBV19 combines with J gene TRBJ2-4; 10 nucleotides agree with TRBD1. Germline loops: CDR1 LNHDA, CDR2 SQIVND (reference sequence). CDR3 length: 20 residues. V was pared by 6 bases and J by 0 bases, with 17 bases of the junction left unmatched. The CDR3 region is CASRPGTGDPNVLAKNIQYF. The CDR3, as DNA: TGTGCCAGTAGGCCCGGGACAGGGGATCCCAATGTACTAGCCAAAAACATTCAGTACTTC.

The CDR3: CASSIRGVPEQYF. The CDR3 nucleotides are TGTGCCAGTAGTATCAGGGGTGTTCCCGAGCAGTACTTC. V is TRBV19 and J is TRBJ2-7, with a possible D match to TRBD1 (6 bases). Trimming stripped 3 bases from V and 6 bases from J, with 12 bases between. Germline V gene lookup returns CDR1 LNHDA and CDR2 SQIVND (reference sequence). This CDR3 has 13 residues. Full variable domain (outside the CDR3, taken from reference TRBV19 and TRBJ2-7): DGGITQSPKYLFRKEGQNVTLSCEQNLNHDAMYWYRQDPGQGLRLIYYSQIVNDFQKGDIAEGYSVSREKKESFPLTVTSAQKNPTAFYLCASSIRGVPEQYFGPGTRLTVT.

V and J are TRBV11-3 and TRBJ2-1; 9 positions match TRBD2. The CDR3 has 14 residues. Trimming removed 3 bases from V and 6 bases from J; junction bases left unmatched: 3. The germline V gene encodes CDR1 SGHNT and CDR2 YENEEA. This CDR3 reads CASSFSRGGNEQFF. The CDR3 coding sequence is TGTGCCAGCAGCTTTTCGCGGGGGGGCAATGAGCAGTTCTTC.